Sequencing of this T cell receptor (beta chain) was carried out in a study of cytomegalovirus exposure and HLA in healthy donors. Study-wide points: The investigators catalogued 164 TCR beta chains as cytomegalovirus-associated.

This clone was seen more than once but under ten times. No antigen is known for it. Vbeta (60) and Jbeta (13) primers were used in the PCR. Measured with immunoSEQ multiplex PCR; TCRdb has only the in-frame clones, and not every one. The top ten hold approximately 1.5% of the sample, which has 150,000 to 200,000 clones, about 64% seen once. V was clipped by 1 base and J by 5 bases; unmatched bases: 7. Germline V gene sequence: CDR1 MNHNS, CDR2 SASEGT. This CDR3 has 16 amino acids. V gene TRBV6-1 combines with J gene TRBJ1-2, with 10 bases matching TRBD1. The sequence was obtained from a man between 45 and 60 years old in good health and CMV-seronegative. Sequencing input: PBMCs. The chain's CDR3 is CASSEVRGQGFYGYTF. CDR3 nucleotides: TGTGCCAGCAGTGAAGTTAGGGGACAGGGGTTTTATGGCTACACCTTC.